The entry that follows covers one T cell receptor (beta chain) sequence. This clone's antigen is unknown. Base qualities are not recorded, but no much larger clone differs from it by a single base. Library generation was performed with 5' RACE. Sequencer: Illumina HiSeq 2500. The second PCR ran for roughly 7 to 11 cycles and used a J-beta primer mix along with a sample-barcoded 5' primer. A unique molecular identifier was introduced onto each TCR beta cDNA molecule by a template-switch 5' adaptor carrying 12 random nucleotides. At least 3 million CDR3-containing paired-end reads were obtained from each sample. The Mint cDNA synthesis kit, primed by a TRBC-specific oligonucleotide, was used to synthesize first-strand cDNA from all RNA. After uracil-DNA glycosylase treatment, a first 18-cycle PCR used universal primers M1SS and BC2_uni_R on all cDNA. The published analysis was carried out like this. Normalization of each sample was performed by random selection of 1 million high-quality reads, each carrying a distinct molecular identifier. Reads sharing molecular identifiers were discarded rather than binned into consensus sequences. CDR3 identification, clonotype clustering and error correction used MiTCR with a Q25 quality threshold and the strictest error-elimination algorithm. A nonparametric unseen species model with Euler transformation was used to estimate a lower bound on total TCR beta diversity. The raw public data were reprocessed by TCRdb itself: fastp quality trimming at Q25, MiXCR clonotype calling, in-frame beta chains only. Each entry merges the rows of one CDR3 protein and shows their most common DNA and genes. What appears here as the V and J calls and clone size reflects TCRdb's work, not the paper's. The sample includes about 730,000 distinct CDR3 sequences, with approximately 39% observed a single time. 20% to 25% of the sample is held by the ten biggest clonotypes.

The data derive from a study of blood T cells in healthy people across ages (dated by TCRdb to the mid-2010s). About the investigation overall: Template switching captured roughly one uniquely barcoded TCR beta cDNA molecule per two T cells in model experiments. Four age groups were formed from the donors: young (average about 17 years), middle-aged (approximately 39), aged (62) and long-lived (about 75). To track age-related changes in TCR beta repertoire diversity, the study relied on deep sequencing normalized with unique cDNA molecular identifiers. The study analyzed two additional independent replicas of 1 million unique cDNA reads from the same blood draw for two donors, one aged 18 to 30 and one aged 80 or older. To avoid experimental bias, donors of different ages were randomly spread across the sequencing lanes. What the authors observed across the whole study: Bulk unsorted PBMC profiling prevented conclusive comparison of naive and antigen-experienced compartments. Observed TCR beta diversity per million T cells fell roughly linearly with age, and a significant reduction was already apparent by age roughly 41. Total diversity estimates from one million sequenced T cells were considered lower bounds and underestimates. Compared with the aged group, more naive CD4+ T cells, fewer expanded clones and increased TCR diversity were shown by the long-lived group, suggesting age selection. The CMV infection status of donors was not known, potentially confounding age-related changes in expanded clonotypes. The percentage of naive T cells measured by flow cytometry correlated strongly with observed TCR beta diversity.

V is cut back by 4 bases and J by 6 bases, with 6 bases in the junction unmatched. Measured from the cysteine to the phenylalanine, the CDR3 is 14 residues long. The read is trimmed to its CDR3 DNA, 42 bases read in frame from base 1. CDR1 MDHEN and CDR2 SYDVKM are derived from the germline V gene. Donors were 35 to 40 systemically healthy Caucasian individuals from Russia aged roughly 6 to 90 years. Around 10 milliliters of peripheral blood were collected from each donor into EDTA-treated Vacutainer tubes. PBMCs were isolated by Ficoll-Paque density-gradient centrifugation, with at least 6.5 million obtained per sample. Trizol reagent was used to extract total RNA from the PBMCs, yielding at least 6 micrograms per sample. The percentages of naive CD45RAhigh/CD27high T cells were determined by flow cytometry on a PBMC aliquot from every donor.

Recombination joined TRBV28 with TRBJ2-1, with 7 bases matching TRBD1. The sequence derives from a woman in her fifties or sixties in good health. Material for sequencing was blood. The DNA is as follows: TGTGCCAGCAGTTCGGCCGGGACAGCCAATGAGCAGTTCTTC. Its product reads: CASSSAGTANEQFF.